One sample yielded the 4 T cell receptor beta chains listed below, sequenced in a study of regulatory T cells in long-lasting Graves disease. According to the study, TCR beta libraries were built with iRepertoire HTBI primers and CDR3-region Arm-PCR. Each CDR3 protein is one row after TCRdb ran MiXCR on the multiplex PCR reads. The sample records 440,000 or so distinct CDR3 sequences, 16% being singletons. Time point defined: newly diagnosed GD, antithyroid drugs for less than 3 months. Making the TCR library involved RNA that had been extracted from PBMCs. This sample also appeared in a second study, on T cells in Graves' hyperthyroidism and ophthalmopathy.

The sequences come from peripheral blood mononuclear cells (PBMCs), collected at new diagnosis, from a patient treated with antithyroid drugs. These receptor sequences come from a woman in her thirties with Graves disease.

The genes are TRBV19 and TRBJ1-1, with a weak D call TRBD1 (5 bases). CDR1 and CDR2 from the germline V gene are LNHDA and SQIVND (reference sequence). Deletions cut 7 bases from V and 4 bases from J, with 16 bases between. The CDR3 is 14 residues long. CDR3 bases: TGTGCCAGTACCTGGGGGGGAAATCCCACTGAAGCTTTCTTT. Amino acid sequence: CASTWGGNPTEAFF.

This clonotype was counted ten times or more. V is TRBV4-1 and J is TRBJ1-1; D is possibly TRBD1 (6 bases). Germline CDR1 MGHRA, CDR2 YSYEKL. This CDR3 has 14 residues. V lost 6 bases and J 2 bases, leaving 13 bases between the germline ends. CDR3 protein: CASRGTRGNTEAFF. As DNA, the CDR3 is TGCGCCAGCAGGGGGACCAGGGGTAACACTGAAGCTTTCTTT.

This clonotype occurred many times. The rearrangement links TRBV7-3 to TRBJ1-1, with 7 positions matching TRBD1. With 5 bases clipped from V and 3 bases from J, the junction kept 3 bases outside the gene matches. Germline-derived CDR1 and CDR2 are SGHTA and FQGTGA. This CDR3 has 13 residues. Here the CDR3 DNA reads TGTGCCAGCAGCCCGGGACAGCACACTGAAGCTTTCTTT. This encodes CASSPGQHTEAFF.

This clonotype was found many times. The chain carries TRBV24-1 and TRBJ2-5, with D perhaps TRBD1 (6 bases). From germline, CDR1 is KGHDR and CDR2 SFDVKD. The CDR3 is 13 residues long. The V end lost 4 bases, the J end lost 5 bases, and 10 bases lay between the germline ends. CDR3 sequence reads: CATSDRGPETQYF. DNA for the CDR3: TGTGCCACCAGTGACAGGGGTCCGGAGACCCAGTACTTC.